The present entry profiles one T cell receptor (beta chain) with its context. V lost 6 bases to trimming and J lost 7 bases, with 19 bases between them. Germline V gives CDR1 MDHEN, CDR2 SYDVKM. The CDR3 has 15 residues. These data are taken from a study of cytomegalovirus exposure and HLA in healthy donors. Participants comprised healthy donors of bone marrow. With 60 Vbeta and 13 Jbeta primers, the PCR was carried out. Sequenced by immunoSEQ multiplex PCR; TCRdb stores in-frame clones only, minus some. The table records under 80,000 clones, 68% of them present only once. V usage is TRBV28 and J usage is TRBJ1-3; no clear D. Sequencing was carried out using PBMCs. This TCR derives from a woman between 25 and 40 years old in good health and CMV-seronegative. The CDR3 is CASSLGEGGGNTIYF. Written as DNA, the CDR3 is TGTGCCAGCAGCCTTGGCGAAGGAGGCGGGAACACCATATATTTT.